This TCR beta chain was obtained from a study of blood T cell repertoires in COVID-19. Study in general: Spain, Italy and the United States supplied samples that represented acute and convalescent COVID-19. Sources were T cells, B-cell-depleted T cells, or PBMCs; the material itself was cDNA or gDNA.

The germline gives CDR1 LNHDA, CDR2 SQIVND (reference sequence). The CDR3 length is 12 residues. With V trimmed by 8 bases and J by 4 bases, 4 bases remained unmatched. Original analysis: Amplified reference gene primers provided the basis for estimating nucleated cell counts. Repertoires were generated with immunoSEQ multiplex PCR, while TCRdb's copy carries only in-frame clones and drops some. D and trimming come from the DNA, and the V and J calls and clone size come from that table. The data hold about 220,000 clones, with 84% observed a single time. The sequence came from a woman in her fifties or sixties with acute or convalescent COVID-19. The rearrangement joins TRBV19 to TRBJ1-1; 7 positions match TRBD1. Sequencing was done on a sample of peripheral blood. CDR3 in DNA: TGTGCCAGTCATGGGACAGTCACTGAAGCTTTCTTT. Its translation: CASHGTVTEAFF. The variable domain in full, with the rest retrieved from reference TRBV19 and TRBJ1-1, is DGGITQSPKYLFRKEGQNVTLSCEQNLNHDAMYWYRQDPGQGLRLIYYSQIVNDFQKGDIAEGYSVSREKKESFPLTVTSAQKNPTAFYLCASHGTVTEAFFGQGTRLTVV.